This section outlines one T cell receptor (beta chain) sequence together with its context. The CDR3 covers 17 residues. The germline V gene has CDR1 SGHRS and CDR2 YFSETQ. V was pared by 3 bases and J by 0 bases, with 13 bases between. This entry belongs to a study of blood T cell repertoires in COVID-19. Enrolled through a virtual design, the participants were between 18 and 89 years of age and came from about two dozen US areas. The study assigned cohorts using participant-reported clinical history. Authors' processing steps: Reference gene primer amplification in the assay estimated nucleated cell counts. This table comes from immunoSEQ multiplex PCR, and its TCRdb copy is limited to in-frame clones, with some not included. That table gives V, J and clone size, and the DNA gave D and trimming. The sample lists fewer than 200,000 clones; 81% were seen once.

The material sequenced was PBMCs or T cells enriched from blood (not recorded which). The chain carries TRBV5-1 and TRBJ2-6; D gene uncertain. The receptor was isolated from a woman between 40 and 55 years old with acute COVID-19. CDR3 in amino acids: CASSYDLLSSGANVLTF. The CDR3 DNA reads as TGCGCCAGCAGCTATGATTTGTTGAGCTCTGGGGCCAACGTCCTGACTTTC.